The 30 T cell receptor beta chains in this list originate from one sample, sequenced in a study of blood T cells in healthy people across ages. Sample-barcoded 5' priming and a J-beta primer mix drove a second PCR of roughly 7 to 11 cycles. Each CDR3 protein is one row after TCRdb ran MiXCR on the 5' RACE reads. The table includes 1.5 million to 2 million distinct CDR3 sequences, roughly 52% detected once. Source material: blood. The source is a middle-aged woman in good health.

This clonotype has just a few counts. V is TRBV4-2 and J is TRBJ2-1; 8 nucleotides agree with TRBD2. Germline values: CDR1 LGHNA, CDR2 YNFKEQ. Trimming took 5 bases from V and 4 from J; bases not matched to a gene: 4. This CDR3 is built from 14 residues. In DNA form, the CDR3 reads TGTGCCAGCAGCGGGACTAGGCCTTACAATGAGCAGTTCTTC. Its translation is CASSGTRPYNEQFF.

This clonotype has only a few counts. This sequence joins TRBV28 and TRBJ2-5; 10 bases agree with TRBD1. The CDR3 consists of 18 residues. Germline CDR1 and CDR2: MDHEN and SYDVKM. Trimming took 6 bases from V and 2 from J; bases not matched to a gene: 15. In DNA form, the CDR3 reads TGTGCCAGCAGCCCGGGACAGGGGTCGGTATCCCCTCAAGAGACCCAGTACTTC. Protein product: CASSPGQGSVSPQETQYF.

V gene TRBV6-4 combines with J gene TRBJ2-5; 11 bases match TRBD1. J lost 5 bases, V lost 8 bases, and 10 bases had no gene match. Germline V gene data show CDR1 as MRHNA and CDR2 as SNTAGT. The CDR3 is 15 residues long. The CDR3 DNA follows: TGTGCCAGCGCCGCTGGACAGGGGGCTGACGAGACCCAGTACTTC. Protein product: CASAAGQGADETQYF.

V gene TRBV29-1 combines with J gene TRBJ1-1; D unclear. There are 13 residues in the CDR3. In germline, CDR1 is SQVTM, CDR2 ANQGSEA. V lost 5 bases, J lost 4 bases, and 14 bases lay in between. The CDR3 reads CSVSEDRSTEAFF. The CDR3 DNA reads as TGCAGCGTTTCTGAGGATCGGAGCACTGAAGCTTTCTTT.

This clonotype turned up a few times. The rearrangement joins TRBV28 to TRBJ2-7; tentative D call: TRBD2 (5 bases). The germline gives CDR1 MDHEN, CDR2 SYDVKM. The CDR3 spans 13 residues. The V end lost 5 bases, the J end lost 7 bases, and 15 bases lay between the germline ends. DNA of the CDR3: TGTGCCAGCAGTAAACGTTTCGGGGAGGAGCAGTACTTC. This codes for CASSKRFGEEQYF.

This rearrangement joins TRBV4-3 to TRBJ1-2; D is perhaps TRBD1 (5 bases). The ends were cut back, 3 bases at V and 6 bases at J, with 14 bases in the middle. In germline, CDR1 is LGHNA, CDR2 YSLEER. The CDR3 consists of 14 residues. The CDR3 is CASSQGGRVNGYTF. In DNA form, the CDR3 reads TGCGCCAGCAGCCAGGGGGGGAGGGTAAATGGCTACACCTTC.

This clonotype was detected only a few times. A much larger clone lies a single base off, so this may be a read error. This chain uses TRBV20-1 with TRBJ2-3, with a possible D match to TRBD1 (6 bases). The germline V and J ends were trimmed by 4 bases and 2 bases, with 13 bases remaining between them. This CDR3 region has 14 residues. Germline loops: CDR1 DFQATT, CDR2 SNEGSKA (reference sequence). CDR3 DNA: TGCAGTGCTAATGGGGGCGGACCCACAGATACGCAGTATTTT. Its translation is CSANGGGPTDTQYF.

The chain is built from TRBV5-5 and TRBJ1-5; weak D call: TRBD1 (6 bases). The V end lost 1 base, the J end lost 6 bases, and 14 bases lay between the germline ends. The CDR3 runs to 15 residues. Germline assignment: CDR1 SGHKS and CDR2 YYEKEE (reference sequence). CDR3 coding DNA: TGTGCCAGCAGCTTGTCAGGGGATATCCCTCAGCCCCAGCATTTT. Translation gives CASSLSGDIPQPQHF.

This clonotype came up once. This chain uses TRBV3-1 with TRBJ1-1, with a possible D match to TRBD1 (6 bases). Deletions cut 3 bases from V and 9 bases from J, with 11 bases between. This CDR3 contains 12 residues. Germline CDR1 reads LGHDT; CDR2 reads YNNKEL (reference sequence). CDR3 DNA sequence: TGTGCCAGCAGCCAGGAGGGGGTAAAAGCTTTCTTT. Its translation is CASSQEGVKAFF.

This clonotype has more than one count but fewer than ten. With a much larger clone just one base away, this may be a read error. CDR3 sequence reads: CASIDSGANVLTF. CDR3 in DNA: TGTGCCAGCATTGACTCTGGGGCCAACGTCCTGACTTTC. The chain employs TRBV7-2 and TRBJ2-6, with unresolved D. The germline V gene encodes CDR1 SGHTA and CDR2 FQGNSA. The CDR3 sequence is 13 residues long. V shed 7 bases and J shed 0 bases, with 4 bases lying between them. Filled out from reference TRBV7-2 and TRBJ2-6, the complete variable domain reads GAGVSQSPSNKVTEKGKDVELRCDPISGHTALYWYRQSLGQGLEFLIYFQGNSAPDKSGLPSDRFSAERTGGSVSTLTIQRTQQEDSAVYLCASIDSGANVLTFGAGSRLTVL.

V gene TRBV25-1 combines with J gene TRBJ2-1; D call uncertain. V shed 4 bases and J shed 5 bases, with 9 bases lying between them. CDR3 length: 13 amino acids. In germline, CDR1 is MGHDK, CDR2 SYGVNS. This chain's CDR3 is CASSGWRNNEQFF. The CDR3 nucleotides read TGTGCCAGCAGTGGGTGGCGGAACAATGAGCAGTTCTTC.

The gene calls are TRBV6-5 and TRBJ2-7; no reliable D call. The CDR3 loop spans 14 amino acids. With 6 bases removed from V and 7 bases from J, the gap between germline ends came to 19 bases. In germline, CDR1 is MNHEY, CDR2 SVGAGI. The CDR3, as DNA: TGTGCCAGCAGGCACACGGGCCCCACGGTGGAGCAGTACTTC. This encodes CASRHTGPTVEQYF.

The table lists this clonotype with a few counts. The rearrangement uses TRBV7-2 and TRBJ2-5, with 9 positions matching TRBD1. CDR1 SGHTA and CDR2 FQGNSA come from the germline V gene. The CDR3 runs 14 residues. V was pared by 4 bases and J by 5 bases, with 5 bases of the junction left unmatched. The CDR3 nucleotides read TGTGCCAGCAGCTCACAGGGGGCGCCTGAGACCCAGTACTTC. Amino acid sequence: CASSSQGAPETQYF.

The chain couples TRBV16 to TRBJ2-7; D remains unclear. The V end lost 1 base, the J end lost 2 bases, and 12 bases lay between the germline ends. The CDR3 consists of 15 residues. CDR1 and CDR2 (germline): KGHSY, FQNENV. The CDR3 sequence is CASSQFVRTPYEQYF. The CDR3 DNA is TGTGCCAGCAGCCAATTTGTCCGAACCCCCTACGAGCAGTACTTC. Together with reference TRBV16 and TRBJ2-7, the CDR3 gives the full variable domain: GEEVAQTPKHLVRGEGQKAKLYCAPIKGHSYVFWYQQVLKNEFKFLISFQNENVFDETGMPKERFSAKCLPNSPCSLEIQATKLEDSAVYFCASSQFVRTPYEQYFGPGTRLTVT.

This clonotype was recorded a few times. The rearrangement uses TRBV27 and TRBJ2-5, with TRBD2 matching 12 bases. The J segment lost 5 bases and the V segment lost 5 bases, leaving 12 bases of the junction unmatched. Germline CDR1 MNHEY, CDR2 SMNVEV (reference sequence). The CDR3 is made up of 17 amino acids. The CDR3 here is CASSPRLAGEFGETQYF. The CDR3 DNA sequence: TGTGCCAGCAGTCCTAGACTAGCGGGGGAATTCGGGGAGACCCAGTACTTC.

This chain links TRBV20-1 with TRBJ2-4; maybe TRBD1 (6 bases). The DNA end is more similar to TRBJ2-5, so the J call may be wrong. The CDR3 consists of 16 residues. Germline V gene lookup returns CDR1 DFQATT and CDR2 SNEGSKA (reference sequence). CDR3 protein: CSARDLPGEPRGTQYF. CDR3 coding DNA: TGCAGTGCTAGGGATCTGCCAGGGGAGCCCCGCGGGACCCAGTACTTC.

This clonotype was seen a handful of times. The V call is TRBV7-3, the J call TRBJ2-2; D is uncertain. Germline V CDR1 and CDR2: SGHTA, FQGTGA. With 3 bases removed from V and 0 bases from J, the gap between germline ends came to 11 bases. The length of the CDR3 is 16 residues. The CDR3 here is CASSFQSQTNTGELFF. The CDR3 bases are TGTGCCAGCAGCTTTCAATCTCAAACGAACACCGGGGAGCTGTTTTTT.

The V call is TRBV5-1, the J call TRBJ2-2, with D tentatively TRBD2 (6 bases). The V gene lost 4 bases and the J gene lost 2 bases, with 15 bases spanning the gap. The CDR3 contains 16 residues. Per germline, CDR1 SGHRS and CDR2 YFSETQ. CDR3 DNA sequence: TGCGCCAGCAGCCCCTCTCCGGGGGTAAACACCGGGGAGCTGTTTTTT. Amino acid sequence: CASSPSPGVNTGELFF.

The chain links TRBV7-2 to TRBJ1-2; 7 positions match TRBD1. Germline V gives CDR1 SGHTA, CDR2 FQGNSA. The V segment lost 5 bases and the J segment 4 bases; nucleotides outside the gene matches: 7. The CDR3 covers 14 residues. As DNA, the CDR3 is TGTGCCAGCAGCAGAGAGGGGGCCTTCTATGGCTACACCTTC. It codes for CASSREGAFYGYTF.

The chain is built from TRBV20-1 and TRBJ2-7, with TRBD2 matching over 8 bases. With V trimmed by 4 bases and J by 0 bases, 5 bases remained unmatched. This CDR3 region has 14 residues. The germline gives CDR1 DFQATT, CDR2 SNEGSKA (reference sequence). In DNA, the CDR3 is TGCAGTGCTAACGGGGGGGCCGCCTCCTACGAGCAGTACTTC. Its translation: CSANGGAASYEQYF.

This clonotype was found a few times. CDR3 region: CSASRGQGETQYF. The CDR3 nucleotides are TGCAGCGCCTCCAGGGGGCAGGGAGAGACCCAGTACTTC. The gene calls are TRBV29-1 and TRBJ2-5; 8 bases map to TRBD1. Per germline, CDR1 SQVTM and CDR2 ANQGSEA. Trimming removed 7 bases from V and 4 bases from J; junction bases left unmatched: 8. The CDR3 consists of 13 residues.

This chain connects TRBV7-2 to TRBJ2-1, with 11 bases aligning to TRBD2. The CDR3 has 16 residues. Trimming at V came to 1 base and at J to 5 bases, leaving 4 bases not matched to a gene. From germline, CDR1 is SGHTA and CDR2 FQGNSA. CDR3 protein: CASSLEIAGGHNEQFF. Here the CDR3 DNA reads TGTGCCAGCAGCTTAGAGATAGCGGGGGGGCACAATGAGCAGTTCTTC.

The rearrangement joins TRBV6-2 or TRBV6-3 to TRBJ1-5; 7 bases are a match to TRBD1. Germline V gene sequence: CDR1 MNHEY, CDR2 SVGEGT. The CDR3 is made up of 17 amino acids. J was trimmed by 2 bases and V by 0 bases; bases with no gene match: 7. The CDR3 loop reads CASSYSGQSWGNQPQHF. In nucleotides, the CDR3 is TGTGCCAGCAGTTACTCGGGACAGTCGTGGGGCAATCAGCCCCAGCATTTT.

A remark on this clonotype: Sequence at one end of the junction differs from germline and may be a read error. J is TRBJ2-5 and V is TRBV7-2; no clear D gene. CDR3 length equals 15 residues. CDR1 and CDR2 from the germline V gene are SGHTA and FQGNSA. The CDR3 nucleotides are TGTGCCAGCAGCTTAGGAGCAGAAAACCAAGAGACCCGGTACTTC. Translation: CASSLGAENQETRYF.

The chain carries TRBV5-5 and TRBJ2-4; 8 bases line up with TRBD2. The J call is uncertain, as TRBJ2-7 better fits the DNA end. Germline assignment: CDR1 SGHKS and CDR2 YYEKEE (reference sequence). There are 16 residues in the CDR3. Written as DNA, the CDR3 is TGTGCCAGCCGCCCCACTCTTAGCGGGAACGTCTACGAGCAGTACTTC. This codes for CASRPTLSGNVYEQYF.

This chain links TRBV20-1 with TRBJ2-7; the match to TRBD1 covers 7 bases. This CDR3 has 13 amino acids. Trimming removed 4 bases from V and 3 bases from J; junction bases left unmatched: 6. CDR1 is DFQATT and CDR2 is SNEGSKA in the germline V gene (reference sequence). The CDR3 here is CSANLDRDYEQYF. The CDR3 DNA follows: TGCAGTGCTAACCTCGACAGGGACTACGAGCAGTACTTC.

The rearrangement joins TRBV11-2 to TRBJ1-2, with D possibly being TRBD1 (6 bases). The V gene lost 5 bases and the J gene lost 8 bases, with 18 bases spanning the gap. This CDR3 is 14 amino acids long. Germline lookup yields CDR1 SGHAT and CDR2 FQNNGV. Here the CDR3 reads CASSIAQGRPGYTF. CDR3 DNA sequence: TGTGCCAGCAGCATAGCCCAGGGGCGTCCAGGCTACACCTTC.

This clonotype has a handful of counts. J is TRBJ2-4 and V is TRBV4-1; D unclear. TRBJ2-7 matches the DNA end more closely, so the J call is doubtful. The CDR3 runs to 16 residues. Germline lookup yields CDR1 MGHRA and CDR2 YSYEKL. In DNA form, the CDR3 reads TGCGCCAGCAGCCAAGGTTTCACAGAAACAATCTACGAGCAGTACTTC. It yields the protein CASSQGFTETIYEQYF.

There are many counts of this clonotype. The chain is built from TRBV20-1 and TRBJ2-1; a possible D gene is TRBD2 (6 bases). V gave up 3 bases and J gave up 5 bases, with 11 bases separating them. Germline V gene lookup returns CDR1 DFQATT and CDR2 SNEGSKA (reference sequence). The CDR3 spans 13 residues. The CDR3, as DNA: TGCAGTGCTAGTGTTTGGGGGGACAATGAGCAGTTCTTC. Translation: CSASVWGDNEQFF.

V is TRBV4-2 and J is TRBJ2-3, with TRBD1 matching over 10 bases. The CDR3 is 17 residues long. Losses at the gene ends were 1 base for V and 4 bases for J; bases not matched to a gene: 8. Germline CDR1 and CDR2: LGHNA and YNFKEQ. The CDR3 DNA is TGTGCCAGCAGCCAAGTCGCCGGGACAGGGGACCCAGATACGCAGTATTTT. Protein sequence: CASSQVAGTGDPDTQYF.